This T cell receptor beta chain was sequenced during a study of cytomegalovirus exposure and HLA in healthy donors. Regarding donors, all were healthy bone marrow donors. Looked up from germline, CDR1 is SGHVS and CDR2 is FQNEAQ. This CDR3 region has 14 residues. The V end was cut by 6 bases, the J end by 0 bases, with 9 bases between. Points from the study as a whole: V- and J-gene trimming of TCR beta was linked (in a later analysis) to a missense DCLRE1C variant.

Details on this clone: The antigen is undetermined.

PCR used 60 Vbeta primers and 13 Jbeta primers. TCRdb keeps only in-frame clones here, not all; method: immunoSEQ multiplex PCR. The table includes approximately 130,000 clones, approximately 60% detected once. What was sequenced was PBMCs. The sequence was obtained from a woman between 35 and 50 years old in good health and CMV-seronegative. The chain has TRBV7-8 and TRBJ1-5; the D is unclear. CDR3 sequence reads: CASSVPYSNQPQHF. For the CDR3, the DNA is TGTGCCAGCAGTGTTCCTTATAGCAATCAGCCCCAGCATTTT.